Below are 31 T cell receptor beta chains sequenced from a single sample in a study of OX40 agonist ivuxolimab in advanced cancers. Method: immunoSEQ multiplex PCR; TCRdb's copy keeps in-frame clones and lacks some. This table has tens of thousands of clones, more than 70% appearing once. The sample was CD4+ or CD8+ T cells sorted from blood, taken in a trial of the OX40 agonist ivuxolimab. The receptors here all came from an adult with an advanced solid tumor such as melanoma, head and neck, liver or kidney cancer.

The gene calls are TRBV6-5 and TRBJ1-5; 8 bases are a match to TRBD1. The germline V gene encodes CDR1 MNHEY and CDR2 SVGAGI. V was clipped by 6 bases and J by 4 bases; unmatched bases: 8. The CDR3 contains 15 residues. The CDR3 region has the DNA TGTGCCAGCAGCCCTCCGGGACAGGCTAATCAGCCCCAGCATTTT. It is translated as CASSPPGQANQPQHF.

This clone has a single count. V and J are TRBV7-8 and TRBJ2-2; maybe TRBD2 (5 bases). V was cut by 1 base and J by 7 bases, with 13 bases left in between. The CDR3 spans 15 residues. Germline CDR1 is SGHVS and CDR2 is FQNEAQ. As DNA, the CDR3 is TGTGCCAGCAGCTTAGTATTTGAGGGAAACGGGGAGCTGTTTTTT. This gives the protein CASSLVFEGNGELFF.

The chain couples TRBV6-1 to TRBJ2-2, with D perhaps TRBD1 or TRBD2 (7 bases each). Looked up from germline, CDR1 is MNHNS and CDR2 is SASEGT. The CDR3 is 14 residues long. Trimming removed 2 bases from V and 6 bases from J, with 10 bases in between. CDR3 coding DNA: TGTGCCAGCAGTGAACAGGGGGGGGCCGGGGAGCTGTTTTTT. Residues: CASSEQGGAGELFF.

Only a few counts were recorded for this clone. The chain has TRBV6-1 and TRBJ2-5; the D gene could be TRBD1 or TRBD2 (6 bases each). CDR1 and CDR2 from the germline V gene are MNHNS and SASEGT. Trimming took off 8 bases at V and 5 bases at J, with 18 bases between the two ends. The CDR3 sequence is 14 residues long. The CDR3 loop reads CASGPGGGWETQYF. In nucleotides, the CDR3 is TGTGCCAGCGGACCCGGAGGGGGTTGGGAGACCCAGTACTTC.

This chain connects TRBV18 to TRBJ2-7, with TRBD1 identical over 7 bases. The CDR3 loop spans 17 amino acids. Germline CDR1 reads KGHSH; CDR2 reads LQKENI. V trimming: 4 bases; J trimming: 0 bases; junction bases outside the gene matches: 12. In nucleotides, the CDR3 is TGTGCCAGCTCACTCCGGCCGGACAGGCGCAGCTCCTACGAGCAGTACTTC. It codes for CASSLRPDRRSSYEQYF.

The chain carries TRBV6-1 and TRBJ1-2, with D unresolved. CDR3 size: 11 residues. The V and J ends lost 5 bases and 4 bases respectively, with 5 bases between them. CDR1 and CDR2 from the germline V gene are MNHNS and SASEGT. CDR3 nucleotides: TGTGCCAGCAGTTACGGCTATGGCTACACCTTC. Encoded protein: CASSYGYGYTF.

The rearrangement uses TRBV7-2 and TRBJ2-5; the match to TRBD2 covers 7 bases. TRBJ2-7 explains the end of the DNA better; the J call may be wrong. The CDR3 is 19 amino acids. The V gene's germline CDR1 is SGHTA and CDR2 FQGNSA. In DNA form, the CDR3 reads TGTGCCAGCAGCACCGGAGGACTAGTGGGGGGGTTTATAGCCTACGAGCAGTACTTC. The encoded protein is CASSTGGLVGGFIAYEQYF.

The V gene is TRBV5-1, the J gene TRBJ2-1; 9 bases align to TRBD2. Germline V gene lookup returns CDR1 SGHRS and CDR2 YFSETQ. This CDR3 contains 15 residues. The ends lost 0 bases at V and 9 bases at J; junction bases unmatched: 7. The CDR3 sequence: CASSLALAGSPEQFF. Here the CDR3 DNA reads TGCGCCAGCAGCTTGGCGCTAGCGGGGTCACCTGAGCAGTTCTTC.

The CDR3 region has the DNA TGTGCCAGCAGTGGGGACCGAGGCGAAAAACTGTTTTTT. This gives the protein CASSGDRGEKLFF. The V and J genes are TRBV2 and TRBJ1-4; the D gene is possibly TRBD1 (5 bases). Germline lookup yields CDR1 SNHLY and CDR2 FYNNEI. This CDR3 spans 13 amino acids. Between the trimmed V and J ends, which lost 4 bases and 8 bases, there was a span of 11 bases. Using reference TRBV2 and TRBJ1-4 for the parts outside the CDR3, the full variable domain is EPEVTQTPSHQVTQMGQEVILRCVPISNHLYFYWYRQILGQKVEFLVSFYNNEISEKSEIFDDQFSVERPDGSNFTLKIRSTKLEDSAMYFCASSGDRGEKLFFGSGTQLSVL.

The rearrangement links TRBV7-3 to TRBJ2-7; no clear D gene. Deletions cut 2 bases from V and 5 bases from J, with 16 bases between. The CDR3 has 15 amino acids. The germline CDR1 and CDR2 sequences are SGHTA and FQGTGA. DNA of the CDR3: TGTGCCAGCAGCTTAGTGGCGACGGATCAGAACGAGCAGTACTTC. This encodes CASSLVATDQNEQYF.

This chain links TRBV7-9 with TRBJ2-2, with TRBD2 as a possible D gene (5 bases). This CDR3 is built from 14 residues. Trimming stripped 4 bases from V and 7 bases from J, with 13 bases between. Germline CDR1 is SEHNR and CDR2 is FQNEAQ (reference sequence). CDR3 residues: CASSYGGSDGELFF. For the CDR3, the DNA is TGTGCCAGCAGCTATGGAGGAAGTGACGGGGAGCTGTTTTTT.

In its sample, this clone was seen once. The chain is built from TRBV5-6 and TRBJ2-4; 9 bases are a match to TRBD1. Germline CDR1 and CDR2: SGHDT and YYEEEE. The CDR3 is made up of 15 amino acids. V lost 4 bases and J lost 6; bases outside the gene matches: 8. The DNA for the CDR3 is TGTGCCAGCAGCCAATCCGGGACAGGGAGAAACATTCAGTACTTC. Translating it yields CASSQSGTGRNIQYF.

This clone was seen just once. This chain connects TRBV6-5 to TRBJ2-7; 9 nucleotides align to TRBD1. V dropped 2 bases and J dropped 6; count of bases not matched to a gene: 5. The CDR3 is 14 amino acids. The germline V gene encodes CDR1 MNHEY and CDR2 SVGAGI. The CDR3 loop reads CASSYRDRVSEQYF. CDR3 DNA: TGTGCCAGCAGTTACCGGGACAGGGTATCCGAGCAGTACTTC.

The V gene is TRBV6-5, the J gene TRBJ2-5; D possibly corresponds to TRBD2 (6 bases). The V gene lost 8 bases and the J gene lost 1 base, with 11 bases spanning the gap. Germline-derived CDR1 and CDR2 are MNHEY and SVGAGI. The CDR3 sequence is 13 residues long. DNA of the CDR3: TGTGCCAGCGGGGTGGGGGGCCAAGAGACCCAGTACTTC. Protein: CASGVGGQETQYF.

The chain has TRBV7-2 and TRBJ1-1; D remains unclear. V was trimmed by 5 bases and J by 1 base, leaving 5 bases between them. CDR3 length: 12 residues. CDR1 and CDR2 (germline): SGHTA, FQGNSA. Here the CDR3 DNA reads TGTGCCAGCAGCACCCAGAACACTGAAGCTTTCTTT. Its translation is CASSTQNTEAFF. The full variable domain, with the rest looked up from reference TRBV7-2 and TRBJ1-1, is GAGVSQSPSNKVTEKGKDVELRCDPISGHTALYWYRQSLGQGLEFLIYFQGNSAPDKSGLPSDRFSAERTGGSVSTLTIQRTQQEDSAVYLCASSTQNTEAFFGQGTRLTVV.

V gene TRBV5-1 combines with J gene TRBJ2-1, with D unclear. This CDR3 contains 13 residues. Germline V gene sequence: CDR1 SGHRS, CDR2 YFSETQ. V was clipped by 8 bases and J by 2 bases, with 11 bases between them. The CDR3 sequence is CASSSGTYNEQFF. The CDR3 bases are TGCGCCAGTTCTAGTGGGACCTACAATGAGCAGTTCTTC.

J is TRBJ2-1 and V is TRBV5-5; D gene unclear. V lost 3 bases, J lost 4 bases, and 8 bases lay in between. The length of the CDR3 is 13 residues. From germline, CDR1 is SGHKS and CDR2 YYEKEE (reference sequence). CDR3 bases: TGTGCCAGCAGCTCGACCGTATACAATGAGCAGTTCTTC. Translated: CASSSTVYNEQFF.

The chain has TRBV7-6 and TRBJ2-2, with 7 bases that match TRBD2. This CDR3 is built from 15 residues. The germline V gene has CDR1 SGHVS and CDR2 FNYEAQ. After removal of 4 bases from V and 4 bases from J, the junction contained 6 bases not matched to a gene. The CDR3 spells CASSSGLVGTGELFF. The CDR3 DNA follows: TGTGCCAGCAGCTCCGGACTAGTTGGCACCGGGGAGCTGTTTTTT.

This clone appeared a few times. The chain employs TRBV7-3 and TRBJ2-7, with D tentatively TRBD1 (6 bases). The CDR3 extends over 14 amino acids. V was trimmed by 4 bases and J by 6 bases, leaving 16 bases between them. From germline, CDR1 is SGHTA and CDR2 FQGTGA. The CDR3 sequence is CASSSRGGVSEQYF. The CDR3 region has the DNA TGTGCCAGCAGCTCAAGAGGGGGAGTATCCGAGCAGTACTTC. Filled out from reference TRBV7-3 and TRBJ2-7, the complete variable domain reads GAGVSQTPSNKVTEKGKYVELRCDPISGHTALYWYRQSLGQGPEFLIYFQGTGAADDSGLPNDRFFAVRPEGSVSTLKIQRTERGDSAVYLCASSSRGGVSEQYFGPGTRLTVT.

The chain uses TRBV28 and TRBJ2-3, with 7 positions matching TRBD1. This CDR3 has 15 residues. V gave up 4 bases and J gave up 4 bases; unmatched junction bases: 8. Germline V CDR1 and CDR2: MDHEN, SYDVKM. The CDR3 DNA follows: TGTGCCAGCAGTTCGAGACAGGGTGGGTCAGATACGCAGTATTTT. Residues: CASSSRQGGSDTQYF.

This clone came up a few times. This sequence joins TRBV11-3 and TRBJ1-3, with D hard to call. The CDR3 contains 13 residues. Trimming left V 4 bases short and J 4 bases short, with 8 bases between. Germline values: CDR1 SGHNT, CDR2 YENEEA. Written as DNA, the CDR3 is TGTGCCAGCAGCTCCAACCCGGGAAACACCATATATTTT. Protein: CASSSNPGNTIYF.

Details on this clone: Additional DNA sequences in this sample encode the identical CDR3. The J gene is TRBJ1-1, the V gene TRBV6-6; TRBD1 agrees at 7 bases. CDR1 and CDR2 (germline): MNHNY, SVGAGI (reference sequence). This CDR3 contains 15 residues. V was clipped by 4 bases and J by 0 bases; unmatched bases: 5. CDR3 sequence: CASSSWDRLNTEAFF. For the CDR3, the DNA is TGTGCCAGCAGTTCCTGGGACAGACTGAACACTGAAGCTTTCTTT.

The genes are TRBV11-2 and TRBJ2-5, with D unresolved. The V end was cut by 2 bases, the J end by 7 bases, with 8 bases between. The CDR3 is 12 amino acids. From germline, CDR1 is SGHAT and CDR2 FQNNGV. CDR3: CASSLPAGTQYF. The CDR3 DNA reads TGTGCCAGCAGCTTACCTGCAGGGACCCAGTACTTC.

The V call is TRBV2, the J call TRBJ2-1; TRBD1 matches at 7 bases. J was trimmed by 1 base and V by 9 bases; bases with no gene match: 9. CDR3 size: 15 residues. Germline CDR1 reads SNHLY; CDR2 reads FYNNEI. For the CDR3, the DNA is TGTGCCAGTACCACACAGGGGCAATCCTACAATGAGCAGTTCTTC. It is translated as CASTTQGQSYNEQFF. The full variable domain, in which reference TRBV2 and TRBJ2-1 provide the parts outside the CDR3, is EPEVTQTPSHQVTQMGQEVILRCVPISNHLYFYWYRQILGQKVEFLVSFYNNEISEKSEIFDDQFSVERPDGSNFTLKIRSTKLEDSAMYFCASTTQGQSYNEQFFGPGTRLTVL.

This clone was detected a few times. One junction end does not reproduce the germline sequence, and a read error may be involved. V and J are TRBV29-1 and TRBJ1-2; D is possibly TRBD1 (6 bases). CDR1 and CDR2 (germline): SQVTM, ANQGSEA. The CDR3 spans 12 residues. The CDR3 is CSVEGAGDGYTF. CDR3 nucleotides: TGCAGCGTCGAAGGCGCAGGGGATGGCTACACCTTC.

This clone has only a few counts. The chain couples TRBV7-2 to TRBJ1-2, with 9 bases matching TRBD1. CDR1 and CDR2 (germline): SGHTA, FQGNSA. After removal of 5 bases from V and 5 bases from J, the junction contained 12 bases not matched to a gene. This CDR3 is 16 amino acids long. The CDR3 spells CASSPRRDRVSYGYTF. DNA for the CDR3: TGTGCCAGCAGCCCCCGCCGGGACAGGGTATCATATGGCTACACCTTC.

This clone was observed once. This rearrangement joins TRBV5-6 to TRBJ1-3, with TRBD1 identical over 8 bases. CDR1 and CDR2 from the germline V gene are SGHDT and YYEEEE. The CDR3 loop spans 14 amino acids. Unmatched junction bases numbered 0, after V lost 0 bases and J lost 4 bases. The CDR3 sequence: CASSLGTGGNTIYF. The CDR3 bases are TGTGCCAGCAGCTTGGGGACAGGGGGAAACACCATATATTTT.

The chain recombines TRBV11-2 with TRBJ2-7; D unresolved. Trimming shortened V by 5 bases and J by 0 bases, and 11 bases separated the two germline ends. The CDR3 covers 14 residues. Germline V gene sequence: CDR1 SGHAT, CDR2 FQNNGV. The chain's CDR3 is CASSRRWDSYEQYF. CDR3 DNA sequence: TGTGCCAGCAGCCGTCGATGGGACTCCTACGAGCAGTACTTC.

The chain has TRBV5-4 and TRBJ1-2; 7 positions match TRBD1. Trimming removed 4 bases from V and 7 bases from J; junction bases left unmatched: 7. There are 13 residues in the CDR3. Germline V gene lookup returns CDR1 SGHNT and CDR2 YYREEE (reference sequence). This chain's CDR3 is CASSLDRVSGYTF. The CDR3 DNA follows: TGTGCCAGCAGCCTTGACAGGGTCTCTGGCTACACCTTC.

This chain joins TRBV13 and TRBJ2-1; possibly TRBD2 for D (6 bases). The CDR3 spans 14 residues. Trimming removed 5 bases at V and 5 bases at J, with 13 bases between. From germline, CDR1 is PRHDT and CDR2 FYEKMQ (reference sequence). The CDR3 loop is CASSPGSWDNEQFF. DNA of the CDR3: TGTGCCAGCAGCCCCGGGAGCTGGGACAATGAGCAGTTCTTC.

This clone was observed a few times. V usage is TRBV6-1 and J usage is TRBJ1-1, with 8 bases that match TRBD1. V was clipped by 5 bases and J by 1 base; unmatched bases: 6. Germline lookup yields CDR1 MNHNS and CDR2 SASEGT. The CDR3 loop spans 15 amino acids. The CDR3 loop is CASSTRTGTNTEAFF. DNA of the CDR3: TGTGCCAGCAGTACACGGACAGGGACGAACACTGAAGCTTTCTTT.